This entry describes one T cell receptor beta chain. Trimming took off 5 bases at V and 3 bases at J, with 8 bases between the two ends. Germline CDR1 is SNHLY and CDR2 is FYNNEI. This CDR3 comprises 12 residues. This sample was taken from a study of T cell changes during pregnancy in multiple sclerosis. Profiled with immunoSEQ multiplex PCR; TCRdb holds only in-frame clones, not every one. This sample carries approximately 47,000 clones, approximately 93% of them seen once, and the ten largest clones take approximately 0.49%. This TCR was sampled from a female donor with multiple sclerosis, enrolled in a pregnancy study. Source: CD4+ T cells from peripheral blood mononuclear cells, taken in the first trimester of pregnancy. This sequence joins TRBV2 and TRBJ2-7, with D unclear. CDR3 in DNA: TGTGCCAGCAGTTCTCTAGACTACGAGCAGTACTTC. Translation: CASSSLDYEQYF.